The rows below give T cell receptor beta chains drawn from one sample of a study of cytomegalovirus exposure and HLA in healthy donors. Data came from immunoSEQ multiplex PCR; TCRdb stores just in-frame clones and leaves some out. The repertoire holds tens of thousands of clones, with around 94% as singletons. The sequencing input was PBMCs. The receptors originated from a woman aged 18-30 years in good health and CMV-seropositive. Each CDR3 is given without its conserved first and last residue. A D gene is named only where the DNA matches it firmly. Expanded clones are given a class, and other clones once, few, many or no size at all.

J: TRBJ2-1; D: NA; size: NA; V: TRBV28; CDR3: ASSLGGPRYNEQF
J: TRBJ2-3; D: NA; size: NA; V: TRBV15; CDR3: ATSRGFSSSTDTQY
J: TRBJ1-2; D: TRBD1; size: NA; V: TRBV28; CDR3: ASKSLIGGRTTGPSPGYT
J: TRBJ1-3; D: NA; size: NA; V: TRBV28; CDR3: ASSEPRQKLSGNTIY
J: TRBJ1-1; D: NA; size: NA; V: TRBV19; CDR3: ASSTAGRGKNTEAF
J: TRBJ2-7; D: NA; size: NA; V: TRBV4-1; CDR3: ASSQASGQTYEQY
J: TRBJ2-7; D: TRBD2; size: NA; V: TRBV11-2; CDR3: ASSLGVGRRHSYEQY
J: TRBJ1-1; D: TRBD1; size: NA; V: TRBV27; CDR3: ASSPSTGGIGRSTEAF
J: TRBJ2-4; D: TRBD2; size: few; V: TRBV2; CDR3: ASSASSGSNIQY
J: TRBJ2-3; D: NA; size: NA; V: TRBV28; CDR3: ASSLGGESTDTQY
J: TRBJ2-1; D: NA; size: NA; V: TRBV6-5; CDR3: ASSYRQVWRNEQF
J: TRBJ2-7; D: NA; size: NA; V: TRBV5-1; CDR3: ASSLIAGWDEQY
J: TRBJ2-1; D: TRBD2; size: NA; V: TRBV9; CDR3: ASSVEWTSGIIF
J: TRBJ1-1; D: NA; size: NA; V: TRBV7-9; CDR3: ASRKRGNTEAF
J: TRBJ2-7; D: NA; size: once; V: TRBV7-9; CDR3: ASSPPEGNPYEQY